This entry lists 4 T cell receptor beta chains sequenced from one sample in a study of CD8 T cells in ankylosing spondylitis. TCRdb reprocessed the 5' RACE reads with MiXCR, giving one entry per CDR3 protein. The sample holds about 200,000 distinct CDR3 sequences, 10% to 15% seen once. The sequencing input was blood, either unsorted or a sorted T cell fraction (not recorded which). Receptor source: a male donor with ankylosing spondylitis or in good health (not recorded which).

This clonotype was seen more than once but under ten times. The J gene is TRBJ2-1, the V gene TRBV29-1; the match to TRBD2 covers 9 bases. The CDR3 has 14 amino acids. Per the germline V gene, CDR1 is SQVTM and CDR2 is ANQGSEA. The V and J ends lost 2 bases and 7 bases, in that order; junction bases with no gene match: 6. The CDR3 DNA follows: TGCAGCGTTGAATCGCGGGAGGGCCTAAATGAGCAGTTCTTC. Translation gives CSVESREGLNEQFF.

This clonotype was seen a handful of times. The V gene is TRBV18, the J gene TRBJ2-5; D ambiguous. The V gene's germline CDR1 is KGHSH and CDR2 LQKENI. The CDR3 totals 15 residues. V dropped 0 bases and J dropped 0 bases, with 8 bases sitting between them. The CDR3 nucleotides are TGTGCCAGCTCACCACCGATGGTGTACCAAGAGACCCAGTACTTC. It specifies CASSPPMVYQETQYF.

The chain joins TRBV12-3 or TRBV12-4 to TRBJ1-2; TRBD1 might be the D (5 bases). The V end was cut by 4 bases, the J end by 4 bases, with 16 bases between. This CDR3 is built from 15 residues. The chain's CDR3 is CASSSSEGWIYGYTF. The CDR3 DNA sequence: TGTGCCAGCAGTTCCTCGGAGGGGTGGATCTATGGCTACACCTTC.

V and J are TRBV5-1 and TRBJ1-2; tentative D call: TRBD1 (6 bases). CDR1 SGHRS and CDR2 YFSETQ come from the germline V gene. Trimming stripped 0 bases from V and 3 bases from J, with 12 bases between. This CDR3 spans 15 amino acids. CDR3 nucleotide sequence: TGCGCCAGCAGCTTGGGCCAGGGGCCTCACTATGGCTACACCTTC. Amino acids: CASSLGQGPHYGYTF.